What follows describes a single T cell receptor (beta chain). The antigen remains unidentified. Produced via immunoSEQ multiplex PCR; TCRdb's table is partial and in-frame only. The table lists fewer than 100,000 clones, over 80% of them singletons, with just over 0.8% in the top ten. The data derive from a study of radiotherapy plus CTLA-4 blockade in lung cancer. Study results and caveats: TCR clones from tumors expanded in blood after radiotherapy plus ipilimumab.

Germline V gene data show CDR1 as MNHEY and CDR2 as SVGAGI. This CDR3 is 14 amino acids long. The V and J ends lost 2 bases and 5 bases respectively, with 10 bases between them. The origin of this receptor is a human donor with non-small cell lung cancer who had stable disease on radiotherapy plus ipilimumab. This chain connects TRBV6-5 to TRBJ2-1; D gene ambiguous. The sequencing used peripheral blood, collected from a patient treated with radiotherapy plus ipilimumab. The CDR3 protein is CASSYRNYNNEQFF. The CDR3, as DNA: TGTGCCAGCAGTTACAGGAACTACAACAATGAGCAGTTCTTC.